The 16 T cell receptor beta chains below were found in one sample sequenced in a study of cytomegalovirus exposure and HLA in healthy donors. PCR was performed using 60 Vbeta and 13 Jbeta primers. Data came from immunoSEQ multiplex PCR; TCRdb stores just in-frame clones and leaves some out. The data contain roughly 150,000 clones, around 75% of them seen just once; the ten biggest clones take up about 6.4%. Sequencing was carried out using PBMCs. The receptors were gathered from a man younger than 45 in good health and CMV-seronegative.

In this sample, this clone turned up a few times. The J gene is TRBJ2-3, the V gene TRBV5-1, with D possibly matching TRBD1 (6 bases). The CDR3 extends over 14 amino acids. Trimming removed 5 bases from V and 2 bases from J, with 12 bases in between. CDR1 and CDR2 (germline): SGHRS, YFSETQ. The CDR3 is CASRGQGYTDTQYF. The CDR3 DNA reads as TGCGCCAGCAGAGGGCAGGGGTACACAGATACGCAGTATTTT.

The chain joins TRBV7-9 to TRBJ1-4; D call uncertain. Deletions cut 11 bases from V and 7 bases from J, with 17 bases between. This CDR3 is 13 amino acids long. Germline values: CDR1 SEHNR, CDR2 FQNEAQ (reference sequence). CDR3 coding DNA: TGTGCCGGCGGCTTCGGGGTGGGTGAAAAACTGTTTTTT. Translating it yields CAGGFGVGEKLFF.

This clone was seen a single time. The rearrangement joins TRBV5-1 to TRBJ1-4; D remains unclear. The CDR3 covers 16 residues. Germline V gene lookup returns CDR1 SGHRS and CDR2 YFSETQ. V lost 0 bases, J lost 3 bases, and 12 bases lay in between. The chain's CDR3 is CASSLASLYPNEKLFF. For the CDR3, the DNA is TGCGCCAGCAGCTTGGCCAGTTTGTACCCTAATGAAAAACTGTTTTTT.

Only one count was recorded for this clone. The chain joins TRBV2 to TRBJ1-1; 7 bases line up with TRBD1. The CDR3 length is 12 residues. Germline V CDR1 and CDR2: SNHLY, FYNNEI. With 7 bases clipped from V and 4 bases from J, the junction kept 3 bases outside the gene matches. This CDR3 is CASTWDSTEAFF. Here the CDR3 DNA reads TGTGCCAGCACCTGGGACAGCACTGAAGCTTTCTTT.

V and J are TRBV28 and TRBJ1-2; 8 bases map to TRBD1. Germline trimming cut 4 bases from V and 4 bases from J; bases unmatched to any gene: 8. The CDR3 extends over 15 amino acids. Germline lookup yields CDR1 MDHEN and CDR2 SYDVKM. The CDR3 loop reads CASSSGQGRAYGYTF. As DNA, the CDR3 is TGTGCCAGCAGTTCCGGACAGGGTAGGGCCTATGGCTACACCTTC.

This chain links TRBV27 with TRBJ2-7, with 12 bases lining up with TRBD1. Losses at the gene ends were 5 bases for V and 3 bases for J; bases not matched to a gene: 5. Looked up from germline, CDR1 is MNHEY and CDR2 is SMNVEV (reference sequence). The CDR3 extends over 15 amino acids. The CDR3 loop reads CASSPWDRGLYEQYF. The CDR3 nucleotides read TGTGCCAGCAGTCCTTGGGACAGGGGGCTCTACGAGCAGTACTTC.

The chain recombines TRBV2 with TRBJ1-3; 7 bases match TRBD1. Germline CDR1 reads SNHLY; CDR2 reads FYNNEI. This CDR3 has 15 amino acids. V lost 1 base and J lost 0; bases outside the gene matches: 0. CDR3 loop: CASSEGQGSGNTIYF. CDR3 sequence (DNA): TGTGCCAGCAGTGAAGGACAGGGCTCTGGAAACACCATATATTTT.

The rearrangement uses TRBV5-8 and TRBJ2-3, with TRBD2 identical over 7 bases. The CDR3 covers 14 residues. The V gene's germline CDR1 is SGHTS and CDR2 YDEGEE. Trimming removed 2 bases from V and 7 bases from J; junction bases left unmatched: 7. This chain's CDR3 is CASSFRDYRYTQYF. CDR3 coding DNA: TGTGCCAGCAGCTTCCGGGACTACCGATATACGCAGTATTTT.

The chain has TRBV4-2 and TRBJ2-3; 11 nucleotides match TRBD1. CDR3 length: 16 amino acids. The V segment lost 3 bases and the J segment 1 base; nucleotides outside the gene matches: 3. From germline, CDR1 is LGHNA and CDR2 YNFKEQ. CDR3 coding DNA: TGTGCCAGCAGCCAGACGGGACAGGGGGGCACAGATACGCAGTATTTT. It specifies CASSQTGQGGTDTQYF.

V is TRBV6-6 and J is TRBJ1-6; D is unclear. Trimming removed 5 bases at V and 4 bases at J, with 12 bases between. From germline, CDR1 is MNHNY and CDR2 SVGAGI (reference sequence). The CDR3 totals 15 residues. CDR3 nucleotide sequence: TGTGCCAGCAGTCACCGGCAGGTTTATAATTCACCCCTCCACTTT. It is translated as CASSHRQVYNSPLHF.

This chain links TRBV5-6 with TRBJ1-1, with unresolved D. The V end was cut by 3 bases, the J end by 0 bases, with 18 bases between. CDR1 and CDR2 (germline): SGHDT, YYEEEE. CDR3 length equals 17 residues. CDR3 nucleotides: TGTGCCAGCAGCTCCACCCGGGATAAAACTATGAACACTGAAGCTTTCTTT. This translates into CASSSTRDKTMNTEAFF. Complete variable domain (other parts from reference TRBV5-6 and TRBJ1-1): DAGVTQSPTHLIKTRGQQVTLRCSPKSGHDTVSWYQQALGQGPQFIFQYYEEEERQRGNFPDRFSGHQFPNYSSELNVNALLLGDSALYLCASSSTRDKTMNTEAFFGQGTRLTVV.

This clone was recorded once. This sequence joins TRBV27 and TRBJ2-2, with D maybe TRBD2 (6 bases). CDR1 is MNHEY, CDR2 SMNVEV, per germline (reference sequence). The CDR3 extends over 12 amino acids. V lost 6 bases and J 5 bases, leaving 7 bases between the germline ends. Here the CDR3 reads CASSGGTGELFF. The CDR3 coding sequence is TGTGCCAGCAGCGGGGGTACCGGGGAGCTGTTTTTT.

The count of this clone is one. The gene calls are TRBV6-6 and TRBJ1-2; TRBD1 aligns across 11 bases. The CDR3 runs to 14 residues. The V segment lost 6 bases and the J segment 4 bases; nucleotides outside the gene matches: 4. Germline CDR1 reads MNHNY; CDR2 reads SVGAGI (reference sequence). In DNA form, the CDR3 reads TGTGCCAGCAGGACCGGGACAGGGGGCTATGGCTACACCTTC. It encodes CASRTGTGGYGYTF.

The chain carries TRBV27 and TRBJ2-5; TRBD2 agrees at 10 bases. Germline V gives CDR1 MNHEY, CDR2 SMNVEV (reference sequence). V dropped 2 bases and J dropped 1; count of bases not matched to a gene: 10. This CDR3 has 18 residues. In DNA, the CDR3 is TGTGCCAGCAGTTTAGGCCTAGCGGGGGTATCACTCCAAGAGACCCAGTACTTC. This encodes CASSLGLAGVSLQETQYF.

This clone was observed a single time. The gene calls are TRBV6-6 and TRBJ2-7; TRBD1 matches 12 bases. CDR1 is MNHNY and CDR2 is SVGAGI in the germline V gene (reference sequence). The V and J ends lost 2 bases and 5 bases, in that order; junction bases with no gene match: 7. The CDR3 covers 16 residues. CDR3 sequence: CASSYASGTGGDEQYF. Here the CDR3 DNA reads TGTGCCAGCAGTTACGCCTCCGGGACAGGGGGCGACGAGCAGTACTTC.

CDR3 sequence: CASSLTGLAGDIFSYNEQFF. CDR3 sequence (DNA): TGTGCCAGCAGCTTAACGGGACTAGCGGGGGACATTTTCTCCTACAATGAGCAGTTCTTC. The chain combines TRBV7-3 with TRBJ2-1; 14 bases are shared with TRBD2. Germline CDR1 is SGHTA and CDR2 is FQGTGA. This CDR3 contains 20 residues. Trimming took 0 bases from V and 0 from J; bases not matched to a gene: 7.